These 10 T cell receptor beta chains came from one sample sequenced in a study of T-cell memory formation after mild COVID-19. Using its own MiXCR run on the 5' RACE reads, TCRdb lists one record per CDR3 protein. The repertoire consists of about 130,000 distinct CDR3 sequences, with roughly 6.2% occurring once and the leading ten covering under 2.5%. The specimen was PBMCs or a T cell subset sorted from them (not recorded which). Every receptor here comes from an adult woman who had mild COVID-19 (a few samples of this study predate the infection). Cell type and time point are not known.

This rearrangement joins TRBV7-9 to TRBJ2-1; TRBD2 is a possible D gene (6 bases). Between the trimmed V and J ends, which lost 4 bases and 7 bases, there was a span of 29 bases. CDR1 is SEHNR, CDR2 FQNEAQ, per germline (reference sequence). The CDR3 loop spans 19 amino acids. Here the CDR3 DNA reads TGTGCCAGCAGCTGGGCCCGGGATAGCGGTAGACTGGTAGGTAATGAGCAGTTCTTC. Protein: CASSWARDSGRLVGNEQFF.

This clonotype has at least ten counts. The chain uses TRBV7-2 and TRBJ2-5; D is ambiguous. CDR1 and CDR2 from the germline V gene are SGHTA and FQGNSA. The ends were cut back, 0 bases at V and 4 bases at J, with 12 bases in the middle. CDR3 length: 15 amino acids. The CDR3 nucleotides read TGTGCCAGCAGCTTAGCCCCCCAGCGAGCAGAGACCCAGTACTTC. Its protein is CASSLAPQRAETQYF.

The chain joins TRBV20-1 to TRBJ1-6, with 9 bases matching TRBD1. The CDR3 totals 14 residues. V was pared by 3 bases and J by 7 bases, with 4 bases of the junction left unmatched. Germline CDR1 and CDR2: DFQATT and SNEGSKA (reference sequence). The CDR3 DNA is TGCAGTGCTAGGAGGACAGGGGAAAATTCACCCCTCCACTTT. As protein: CSARRTGENSPLHF.

This sequence joins TRBV7-3 and TRBJ2-1; the match to TRBD2 covers 8 bases. Per the germline V gene, CDR1 is SGHTA and CDR2 is FQGTGA. The CDR3 consists of 15 residues. Trimming took 6 bases from V and 2 from J; bases not matched to a gene: 6. The CDR3 sequence: CASRNTGGPYNEQFF. In DNA form, the CDR3 reads TGTGCCAGCAGGAATACGGGGGGGCCCTACAATGAGCAGTTCTTC.

This clonotype was observed a few times. This chain links TRBV24-1 with TRBJ2-1, with 9 bases identical to TRBD1. The CDR3 loop spans 15 amino acids. CDR1 is KGHDR, CDR2 SFDVKD, per germline. V trimming: 2 bases; J trimming: 11 bases; junction bases outside the gene matches: 9. The DNA of the CDR3 is TGTGCCACCAGTGATTCCCGGACAGGGGAGGGTAAGCAGTTCTTC. Amino acid sequence: CATSDSRTGEGKQFF.

This clonotype was seen many times. The chain employs TRBV6-5 and TRBJ1-3, with D possibly TRBD1 on 5 matching bases. Germline V gene sequence: CDR1 MNHEY, CDR2 SVGAGI. V gave up 6 bases and J gave up 0 bases, with 9 bases separating them. The CDR3 loop spans 14 amino acids. CDR3 protein: CASRTDYSGNTIYF. The CDR3 DNA reads as TGTGCCAGCAGGACAGACTACTCTGGAAACACCATATATTTT.

This clonotype was observed many times. The chain has TRBV29-1 and TRBJ2-3; D ambiguous. Germline loops: CDR1 SQVTM, CDR2 ANQGSEA. V was trimmed by 4 bases and J by 6 bases, leaving 5 bases between them. CDR3 length equals 10 residues. CDR3 region: CSVVSDTQYF. The CDR3, as DNA: TGCAGCGTTGTAAGTGATACGCAGTATTTT.

The chain combines TRBV11-2 with TRBJ2-1; 7 bases line up with TRBD2. Trimming at V came to 7 bases and at J to 0 bases, leaving 9 bases not matched to a gene. The CDR3 loop spans 16 amino acids. Germline V lookup: CDR1 SGHAT, CDR2 FQNNGV. The DNA of the CDR3 is TGTGCCAGCATCCAAGCGCGGGGGAGCTCCTACAATGAGCAGTTCTTC. This gives the protein CASIQARGSSYNEQFF.

This clonotype has at least ten counts. The genes are TRBV7-9 and TRBJ2-4; D is undetermined. Trimming removed 7 bases from V and 7 bases from J, with 14 bases in between. The V gene's germline CDR1 is SEHNR and CDR2 FQNEAQ (reference sequence). The CDR3 has 13 residues. CDR3 coding DNA: TGTGCCAGCACCCCGACGGACCTGAACATTCAGTACTTC. Translating gives CASTPTDLNIQYF.

This clonotype was observed many times. The chain carries TRBV3-1 and TRBJ2-2; no definite D call. The CDR3 loop spans 12 amino acids. Trimming left V 4 bases short and J 3 bases short, with 3 bases between. Germline V lookup: CDR1 LGHDT, CDR2 YNNKEL (reference sequence). The CDR3 DNA is TGTGCCAGCAGCCCCTACACCGGGGAGCTGTTTTTT. This encodes CASSPYTGELFF.